These 2 T cell receptor beta chains share one sample of origin, sequenced in a study of blood T cells in healthy people across ages (dated by TCRdb to about 2015). Library generation was performed with 5' RACE. The reads were generated on an Illumina HiSeq 2500. The second PCR ran for about 6 to 12 cycles and used a J-beta primer mix along with a sample-barcoded 5' primer. The public reads were reprocessed in TCRdb via fastp at Q25 and MiXCR, keeping in-frame beta chains. Each CDR3 protein appears once, grouped with its most common genes and DNA. The sample profile shows about 1.8 million distinct CDR3 sequences; 40% to 55% of them were found once. Together, the top ten hold over 2% of the sample. The sequenced sample was blood. These receptors all stem from a middle-aged woman in good health.

The V and J genes are TRBV5-1 and TRBJ2-6; D is possibly TRBD1 (5 bases). The CDR3 is 17 amino acids. Germline lookup yields CDR1 SGHRS and CDR2 YFSETQ. Between the trimmed V and J ends, which lost 2 bases and 0 bases, there was a span of 12 bases. The CDR3 DNA reads TGCGCCAGCAGCTTCCCCACAGGACCCTCTGGGGCCAACGTCCTGACTTTC. Protein product: CASSFPTGPSGANVLTF.

This clonotype has only a few counts. The chain links TRBV29-1 to TRBJ2-1, with D uncertain. The J call may be in error: the DNA end matches TRBJ2-7 better. CDR1 and CDR2 from the germline V gene are SQVTM and ANQGSEA. This CDR3 region has 17 residues. The CDR3 loop is CSVEDPSAPSSYNEQYF. The CDR3 DNA is TGCAGCGTTGAAGATCCGAGCGCTCCGAGCTCCTACAATGAGCAGTACTTC.